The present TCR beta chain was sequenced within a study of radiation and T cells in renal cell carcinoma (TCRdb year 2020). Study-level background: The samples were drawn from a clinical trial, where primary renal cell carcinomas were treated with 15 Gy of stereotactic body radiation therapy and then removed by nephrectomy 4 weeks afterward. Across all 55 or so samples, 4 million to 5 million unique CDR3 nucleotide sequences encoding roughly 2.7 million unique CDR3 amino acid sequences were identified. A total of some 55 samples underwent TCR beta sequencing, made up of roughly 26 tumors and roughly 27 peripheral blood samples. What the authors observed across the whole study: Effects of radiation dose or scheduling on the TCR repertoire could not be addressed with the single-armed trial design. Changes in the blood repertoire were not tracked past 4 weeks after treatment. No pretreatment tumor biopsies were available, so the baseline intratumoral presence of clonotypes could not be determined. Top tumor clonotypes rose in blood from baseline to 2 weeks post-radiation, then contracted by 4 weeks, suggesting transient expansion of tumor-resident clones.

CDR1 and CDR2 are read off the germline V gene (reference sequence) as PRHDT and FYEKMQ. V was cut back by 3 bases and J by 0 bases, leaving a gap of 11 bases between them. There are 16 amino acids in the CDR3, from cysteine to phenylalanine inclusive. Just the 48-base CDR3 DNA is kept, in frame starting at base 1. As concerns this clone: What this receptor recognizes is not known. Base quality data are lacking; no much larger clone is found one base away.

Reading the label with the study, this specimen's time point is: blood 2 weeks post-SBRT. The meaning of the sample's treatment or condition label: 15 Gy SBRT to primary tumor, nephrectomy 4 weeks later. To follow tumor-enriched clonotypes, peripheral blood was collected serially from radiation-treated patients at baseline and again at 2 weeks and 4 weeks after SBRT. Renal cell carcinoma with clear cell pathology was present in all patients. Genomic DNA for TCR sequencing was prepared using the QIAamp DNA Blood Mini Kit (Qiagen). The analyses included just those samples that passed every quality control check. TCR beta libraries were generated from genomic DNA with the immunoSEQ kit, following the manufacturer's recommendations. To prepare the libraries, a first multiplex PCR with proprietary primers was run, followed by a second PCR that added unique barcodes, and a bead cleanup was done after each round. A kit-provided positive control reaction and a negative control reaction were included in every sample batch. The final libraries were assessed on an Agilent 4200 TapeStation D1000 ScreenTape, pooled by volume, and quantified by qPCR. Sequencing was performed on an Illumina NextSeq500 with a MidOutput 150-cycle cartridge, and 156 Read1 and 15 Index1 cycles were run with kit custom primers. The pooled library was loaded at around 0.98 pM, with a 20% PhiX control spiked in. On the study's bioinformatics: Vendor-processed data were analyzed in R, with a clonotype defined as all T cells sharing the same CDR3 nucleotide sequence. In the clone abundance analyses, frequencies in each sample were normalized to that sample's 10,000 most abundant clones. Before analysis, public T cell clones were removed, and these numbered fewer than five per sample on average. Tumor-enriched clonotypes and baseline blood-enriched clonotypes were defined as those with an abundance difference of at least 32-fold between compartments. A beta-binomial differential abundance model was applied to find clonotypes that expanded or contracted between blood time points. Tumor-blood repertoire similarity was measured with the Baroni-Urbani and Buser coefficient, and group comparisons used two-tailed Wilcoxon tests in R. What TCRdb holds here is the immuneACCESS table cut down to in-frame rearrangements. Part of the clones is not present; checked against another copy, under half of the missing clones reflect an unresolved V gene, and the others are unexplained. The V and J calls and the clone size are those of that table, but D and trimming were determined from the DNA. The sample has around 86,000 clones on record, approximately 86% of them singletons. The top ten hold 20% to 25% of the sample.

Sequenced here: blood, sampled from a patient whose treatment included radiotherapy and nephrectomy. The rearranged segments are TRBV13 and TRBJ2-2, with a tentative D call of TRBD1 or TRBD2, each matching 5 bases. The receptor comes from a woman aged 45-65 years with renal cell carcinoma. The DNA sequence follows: TGTGCCAGCAGCTTGGGGGTAAACGCGAACACCGGGGAGCTGTTTTTT. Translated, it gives CASSLGVNANTGELFF.